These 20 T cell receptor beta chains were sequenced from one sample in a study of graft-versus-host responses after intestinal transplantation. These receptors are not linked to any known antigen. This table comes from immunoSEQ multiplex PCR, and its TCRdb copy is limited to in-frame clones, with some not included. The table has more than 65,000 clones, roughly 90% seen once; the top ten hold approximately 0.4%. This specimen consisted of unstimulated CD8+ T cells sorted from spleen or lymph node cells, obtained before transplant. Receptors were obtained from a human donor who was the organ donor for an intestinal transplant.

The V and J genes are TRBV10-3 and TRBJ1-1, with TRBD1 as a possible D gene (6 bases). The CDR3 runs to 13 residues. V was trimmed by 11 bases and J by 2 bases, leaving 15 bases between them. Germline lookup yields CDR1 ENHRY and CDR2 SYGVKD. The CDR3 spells CALSEDSNTEAFF. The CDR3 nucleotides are TGTGCCCTTTCGGAGGACAGCAACACTGAAGCTTTCTTT.

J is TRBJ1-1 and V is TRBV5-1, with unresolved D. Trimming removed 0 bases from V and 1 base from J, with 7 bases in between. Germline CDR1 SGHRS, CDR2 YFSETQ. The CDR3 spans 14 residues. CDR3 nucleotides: TGCGCCAGCAGCTTGGTGGGCCCGAACACTGAAGCTTTCTTT. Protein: CASSLVGPNTEAFF.

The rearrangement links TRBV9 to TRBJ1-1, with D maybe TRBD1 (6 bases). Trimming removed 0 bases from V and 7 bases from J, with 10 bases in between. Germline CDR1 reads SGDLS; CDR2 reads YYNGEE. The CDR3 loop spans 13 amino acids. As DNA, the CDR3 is TGTGCCAGCAGCGTAGGGGGGCGAGGTGAAGCTTTCTTT. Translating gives CASSVGGRGEAFF.

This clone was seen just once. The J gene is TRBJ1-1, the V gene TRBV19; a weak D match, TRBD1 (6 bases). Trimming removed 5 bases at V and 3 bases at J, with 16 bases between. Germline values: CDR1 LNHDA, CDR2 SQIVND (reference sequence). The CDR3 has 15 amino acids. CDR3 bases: TGTGCCAGTAGTTCTTCCAGGGGTCCCGACACTGAAGCTTTCTTT. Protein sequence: CASSSSRGPDTEAFF.

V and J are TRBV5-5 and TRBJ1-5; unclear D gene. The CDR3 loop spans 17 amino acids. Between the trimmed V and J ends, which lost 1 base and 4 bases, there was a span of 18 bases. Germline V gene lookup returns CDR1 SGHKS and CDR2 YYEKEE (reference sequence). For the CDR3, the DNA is TGTGCCAGCAGCTTGACCCCCAACCCCGGAGTAAATCAGCCCCAGCATTTT. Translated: CASSLTPNPGVNQPQHF.

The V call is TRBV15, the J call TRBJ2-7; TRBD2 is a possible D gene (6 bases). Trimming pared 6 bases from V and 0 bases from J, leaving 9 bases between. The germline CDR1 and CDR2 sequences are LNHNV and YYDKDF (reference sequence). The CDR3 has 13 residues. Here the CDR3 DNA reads TGTGCCACCAGACGGGGGAGCTCCTACGAGCAGTACTTC. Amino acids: CATRRGSSYEQYF.

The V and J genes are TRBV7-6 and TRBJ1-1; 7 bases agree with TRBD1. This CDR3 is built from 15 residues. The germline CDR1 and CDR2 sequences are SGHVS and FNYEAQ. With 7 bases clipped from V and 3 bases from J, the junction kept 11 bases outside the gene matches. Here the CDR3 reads CASTYDRESHTEAFF. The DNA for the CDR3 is TGTGCCAGCACGTACGACAGGGAATCGCACACTGAAGCTTTCTTT.

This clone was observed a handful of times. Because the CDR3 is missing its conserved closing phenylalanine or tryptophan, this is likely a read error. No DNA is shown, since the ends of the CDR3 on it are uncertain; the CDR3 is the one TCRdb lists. CDR3 protein: CAITYRTI. This chain uses TRBV10-3 with TRBJ1-4. Per the germline V gene, CDR1 is ENHRY and CDR2 is SYGVKD. The CDR3 is 8 amino acids long, termini counted.

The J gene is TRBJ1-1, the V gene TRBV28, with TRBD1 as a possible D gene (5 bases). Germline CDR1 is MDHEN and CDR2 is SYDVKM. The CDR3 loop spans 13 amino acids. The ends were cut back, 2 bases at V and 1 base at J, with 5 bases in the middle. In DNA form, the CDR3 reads TGTGCCAGCAGTTTACAGGGGAACACTGAAGCTTTCTTT. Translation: CASSLQGNTEAFF.

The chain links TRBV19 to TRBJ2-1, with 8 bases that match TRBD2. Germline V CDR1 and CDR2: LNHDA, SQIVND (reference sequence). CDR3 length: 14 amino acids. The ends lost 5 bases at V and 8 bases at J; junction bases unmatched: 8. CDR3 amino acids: CASSPFSSGYEQFF. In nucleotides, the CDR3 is TGTGCCAGTAGTCCGTTCTCTAGCGGGTATGAGCAGTTCTTC.

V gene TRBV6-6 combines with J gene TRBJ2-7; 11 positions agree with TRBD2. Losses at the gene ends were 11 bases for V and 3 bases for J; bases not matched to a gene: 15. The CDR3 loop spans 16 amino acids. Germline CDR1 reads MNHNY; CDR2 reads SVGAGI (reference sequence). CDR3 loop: CAVGSGGAGDLYEQYF. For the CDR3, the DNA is TGTGCCGTGGGTAGCGGGGGGGCCGGGGATCTCTACGAGCAGTACTTC.

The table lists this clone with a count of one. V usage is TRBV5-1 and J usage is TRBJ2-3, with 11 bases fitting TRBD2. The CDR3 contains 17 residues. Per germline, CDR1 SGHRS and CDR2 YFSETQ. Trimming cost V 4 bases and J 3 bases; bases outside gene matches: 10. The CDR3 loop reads CASSADLTSGETDTQYF. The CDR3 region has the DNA TGCGCCAGCAGCGCCGATTTGACTAGCGGGGAGACAGATACGCAGTATTTT.

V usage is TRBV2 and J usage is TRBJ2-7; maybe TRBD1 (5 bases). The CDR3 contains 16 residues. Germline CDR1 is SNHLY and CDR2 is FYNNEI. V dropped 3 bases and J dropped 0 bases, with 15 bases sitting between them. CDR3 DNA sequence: TGTGCCAGCAGTGAGTCAGGGTGGGAATTCTCCTACGAGCAGTACTTC. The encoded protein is CASSESGWEFSYEQYF.

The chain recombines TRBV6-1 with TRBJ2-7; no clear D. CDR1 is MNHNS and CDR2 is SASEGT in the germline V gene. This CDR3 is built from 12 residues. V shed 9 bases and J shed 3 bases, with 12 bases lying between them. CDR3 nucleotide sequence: TGTGCCAGTACGCACGGAGTCTACGAGCAGTACTTC. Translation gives CASTHGVYEQYF.

The CDR3 here is CSVQTGAPEAFF. The CDR3 coding sequence is TGCAGCGTACAAACAGGGGCCCCTGAAGCTTTCTTT. The chain joins TRBV29-1 to TRBJ1-1; TRBD1 matches at 7 bases. The CDR3 runs 12 residues. Trimming cost V 6 bases and J 6 bases; bases outside gene matches: 7. Looked up from germline, CDR1 is SQVTM and CDR2 is ANQGSEA.

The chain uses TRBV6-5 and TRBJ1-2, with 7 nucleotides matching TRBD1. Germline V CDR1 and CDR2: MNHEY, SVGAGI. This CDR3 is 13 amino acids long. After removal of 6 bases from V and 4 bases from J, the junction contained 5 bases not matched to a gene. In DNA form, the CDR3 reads TGTGCCAGCAGCGAGACAGGGCTCTATGGCTACACCTTC. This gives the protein CASSETGLYGYTF.

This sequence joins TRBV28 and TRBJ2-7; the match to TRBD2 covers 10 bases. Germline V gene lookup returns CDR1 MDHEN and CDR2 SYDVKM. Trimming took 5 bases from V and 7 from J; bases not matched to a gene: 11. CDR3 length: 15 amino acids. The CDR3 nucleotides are TGTGCCAGCAGTCCAACTGGGACTAGCGCTTTTGAGCAGTACTTC. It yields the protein CASSPTGTSAFEQYF.

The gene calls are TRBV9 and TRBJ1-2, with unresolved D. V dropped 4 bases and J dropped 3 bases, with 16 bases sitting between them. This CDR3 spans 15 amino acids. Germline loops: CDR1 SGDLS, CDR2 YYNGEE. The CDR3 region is CASSYLNALDYGYTF. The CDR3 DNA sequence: TGTGCCAGCAGCTACCTCAATGCCCTAGACTATGGCTACACCTTC.

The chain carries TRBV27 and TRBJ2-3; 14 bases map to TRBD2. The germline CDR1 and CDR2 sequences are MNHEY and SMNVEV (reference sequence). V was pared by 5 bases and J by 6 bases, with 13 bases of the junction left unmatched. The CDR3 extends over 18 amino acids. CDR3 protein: CASSMWTSGGPRGDTQYF. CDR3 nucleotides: TGTGCCAGCAGTATGTGGACTAGCGGGGGGCCAAGGGGGGATACGCAGTATTTT.

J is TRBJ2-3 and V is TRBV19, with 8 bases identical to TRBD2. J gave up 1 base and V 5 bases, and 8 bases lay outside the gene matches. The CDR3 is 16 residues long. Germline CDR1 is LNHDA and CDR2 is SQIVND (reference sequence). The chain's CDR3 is CASSERLAPRTDTQYF. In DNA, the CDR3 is TGTGCCAGTAGTGAAAGACTAGCGCCCCGCACAGATACGCAGTATTTT.